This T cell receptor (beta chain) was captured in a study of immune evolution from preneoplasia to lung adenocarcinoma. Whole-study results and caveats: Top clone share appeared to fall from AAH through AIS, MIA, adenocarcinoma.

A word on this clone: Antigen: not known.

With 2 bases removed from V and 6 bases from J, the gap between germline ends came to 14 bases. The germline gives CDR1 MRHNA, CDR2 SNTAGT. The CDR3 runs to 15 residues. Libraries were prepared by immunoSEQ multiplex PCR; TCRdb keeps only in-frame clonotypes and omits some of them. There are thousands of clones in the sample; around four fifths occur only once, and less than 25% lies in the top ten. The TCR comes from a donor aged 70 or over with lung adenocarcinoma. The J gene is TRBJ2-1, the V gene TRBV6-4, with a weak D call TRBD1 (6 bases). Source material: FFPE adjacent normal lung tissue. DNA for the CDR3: TGTGCCAGCAGTGACAACAGGGCCAGGTCCAATGAGCAGTTCTTC. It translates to CASSDNRARSNEQFF.